The clone carrying this T cell receptor (beta chain) showed up just once. The source of the sample is a study of OX40 agonist ivuxolimab in advanced cancers. Data came from immunoSEQ multiplex PCR; TCRdb stores just in-frame clones and leaves some out. The sample lists 30,000 to 45,000 clones, just under 75% occurring once. Trimming cost V 4 bases and J 6 bases, with 9 bases left between them. There are 12 residues in the CDR3. Germline V CDR1 and CDR2: LNHDA, SQIVND (reference sequence). The TCR comes from an adult with an advanced solid tumor such as melanoma, head and neck, liver or kidney cancer. Source: CD4+ or CD8+ T cells sorted from blood, taken in a trial of the OX40 agonist ivuxolimab. The V and J genes are TRBV19 and TRBJ1-2; D is undetermined. For the CDR3, the DNA is TGTGCCAGTAGTACTCGGGAGGATGGCTACACCTTC. Translating gives CASSTREDGYTF. The variable domain in full, with the rest retrieved from reference TRBV19 and TRBJ1-2, is DGGITQSPKYLFRKEGQNVTLSCEQNLNHDAMYWYRQDPGQGLRLIYYSQIVNDFQKGDIAEGYSVSREKKESFPLTVTSAQKNPTAFYLCASSTREDGYTFGSGTRLTVV.